A selection of T cell receptor beta chains follows, all from one sample in a study of cytomegalovirus exposure and HLA in healthy donors. Sequencing used immunoSEQ multiplex PCR; TCRdb keeps in-frame clones, though not all of them. The sample yields some 120,000 clones, over 60% seen once. The sequenced material came from PBMCs. The source is a woman aged 55-70 years in good health and CMV-seropositive. Each CDR3 is given with its conserved first and last residue. The order of the fields is clone size, V gene, D gene, J gene, CDR3 protein, CDR3 DNA. D genes are given only for firm matches. Expanded clones are given a class, and other clones once, few, many or no size at all.

.	TRBV5-1	TRBD2	TRBJ2-1	CASSSYSGGATEQFF	TGCGCCAGCAGCTCCTATAGCGGGGGGGCCACTGAGCAGTTCTTC
.	TRBV27	.	TRBJ2-1	CASRPAEYNEQFF	TGTGCCAGCAGGCCGGCGGAGTACAATGAGCAGTTCTTC
.	TRBV6-5	TRBD2	TRBJ2-1	CASSYVSGRAYNEQFF	TGTGCCAGCAGTTACGTTAGCGGGAGGGCCTACAATGAGCAGTTCTTC
.	TRBV5-1	.	TRBJ1-4	CASSPLPGTNEKLFF	TGCGCCAGCAGCCCCCTTCCGGGAACTAATGAAAAACTGTTTTTT
.	TRBV18	.	TRBJ1-3	CASSPPLEAITSGNTIYF	TGTGCCAGCTCACCACCCCTGGAGGCTATAACCTCTGGAAACACCATATATTTT
.	TRBV6-5	.	TRBJ1-2	CASSLDGGGDYGYTF	TGTGCCAGCAGCCTCGACGGGGGGGGCGACTATGGCTACACCTTC
.	TRBV19	TRBD1	TRBJ1-1	CASRSDRGLFEAFF	TGTGCCAGTAGATCCGACAGGGGGCTATTTGAAGCTTTCTTT
.	TRBV5-1	TRBD1	TRBJ1-2	CASSLVGGDYGYTF	TGCGCCAGCAGCTTGGTAGGGGGCGACTATGGCTACACCTTC
.	TRBV19	TRBD1	TRBJ1-1	CASSTSGTGGPNTEAFF	TGTGCCAGTAGTACCTCCGGGACAGGGGGACCGAACACTGAAGCTTTCTTT
.	TRBV30	TRBD1	TRBJ1-3	CAWTTGGTGNTIYF	TGTGCCTGGACGACAGGGGGTACTGGAAACACCATATATTTT
.	TRBV5-1	TRBD1	TRBJ2-2	CASSRGQGYTGELFF	TGCGCCAGCAGCAGGGGACAGGGATACACCGGGGAGCTGTTTTTT
.	TRBV19	TRBD1	TRBJ2-7	CASSRRGNRGNSYEQYF	TGTGCCAGTAGTCGCAGGGGGAACAGGGGGAATTCCTACGAGCAGTACTTC
.	TRBV4-3	.	TRBJ1-6	CASSQELTGGGWNSPLHF	TGCGCCAGCAGCCAAGAATTAACCGGAGGAGGGTGGAATTCACCCCTCCACTTT
.	TRBV15	.	TRBJ2-1	CATSRWGRRENNEQFF	TGTGCCACCAGCAGGTGGGGGCGTCGGGAAAACAATGAGCAGTTCTTC
.	TRBV5-1	TRBD1	TRBJ2-7	CASSPGQAPYEQYF	TGCGCCAGCAGCCCGGGACAGGCTCCCTACGAGCAGTACTTC
.	TRBV11-1	TRBD1	TRBJ2-7	CASSSPPGQGSYEQYF	TGTGCCAGCAGCTCTCCCCCGGGACAGGGGTCCTACGAGCAGTACTTC
.	TRBV7-2	TRBD1	TRBJ2-7	CASRPGTGVNEQYF	TGTGCCAGCAGACCCGGGACAGGGGTAAACGAGCAGTACTTC
.	TRBV5-6	TRBD1	TRBJ1-1	CASSLLAGQGARNTEAFF	TGTGCCAGCAGCTTGCTGGCGGGACAGGGGGCGCGGAACACTGAAGCTTTCTTT
.	TRBV29-1	TRBD1	TRBJ1-2	CSVGGTVDGYTF	TGCAGCGTTGGCGGGACAGTCGATGGCTACACCTTC
.	TRBV15	TRBD1	TRBJ2-7	CATSPPPGTGPLDEQYF	TGTGCCACCAGCCCCCCCCCGGGGACAGGGCCTCTAGACGAGCAGTACTTC
.	TRBV7-8	.	TRBJ2-5	CASSLTGLAETQYF	TGTGCCAGCAGCTTAACAGGGCTAGCTGAGACCCAGTACTTC
.	TRBV5-1	.	TRBJ1-4	CASSLLEGAREKLFF	TGCGCCAGCAGCTTGCTTGAGGGCGCGCGTGAAAAACTGTTTTTT
.	TRBV13	TRBD1	TRBJ2-5	CASSFSDREETQYF	TGTGCCAGCAGCTTCTCGGACAGGGAAGAGACCCAGTACTTC
.	TRBV27	.	TRBJ1-2	CASRLQGGDYYTF	TGTGCCAGCAGGCTACAGGGTGGGGATTACTACACCTTC
.	TRBV6-5	.	TRBJ2-7	CASSYSFPGSYEQYF	TGTGCCAGCAGTTACTCGTTCCCGGGGTCCTACGAGCAGTACTTC
.	TRBV7-2	TRBD1	TRBJ2-5	CASSLQTGVGGETQYF	TGTGCCAGCAGCCTACAGACAGGGGTCGGGGGAGAGACCCAGTACTTC
.	TRBV11-1	TRBD1	TRBJ1-6	CASSSTRQGSTPLHF	TGTGCCAGCAGCTCCACCCGACAGGGTTCAACACCCCTCCACTTT
.	TRBV18	TRBD1	TRBJ2-5	CASSPNKLQGAGETQYF	TGTGCCAGCTCACCGAACAAACTCCAGGGGGCGGGGGAGACCCAGTACTTC
.	TRBV5-4	.	TRBJ2-7	CASSFDSYEQYF	TGTGCCAGCAGCTTCGACTCATACGAGCAGTACTTC
.	TRBV5-1	.	TRBJ1-1	CASRTNRALNTEAFF	TGCGCCAGCAGGACAAACAGGGCCCTGAACACTGAAGCTTTCTTT
.	TRBV6-5	.	TRBJ1-1	CASSYSPGKGEAFF	TGTGCCAGCAGTTACTCCCCAGGGAAGGGTGAAGCTTTCTTT
.	TRBV29-1	TRBD1	TRBJ2-1	CSGFGTANNEQFF	TGCAGCGGTTTCGGGACAGCGAACAATGAGCAGTTCTTC
few	TRBV29-1	TRBD2	TRBJ2-1	CSGGTSGNEQFF	TGCAGCGGAGGGACTAGCGGCAATGAGCAGTTCTTC
once	TRBV4-3	TRBD1	TRBJ1-1	CASSPLGQGNTEAFF	TGCGCCAGCAGCCCCCTGGGACAGGGAAACACTGAAGCTTTCTTT
few	TRBV15	.	TRBJ1-6	CATSRDGQGGSPLHF	TGTGCCACCAGCAGAGATGGGCAGGGCGGTTCACCCCTCCACTTT
.	TRBV15	.	TRBJ1-6	CATSGHRPTNSPLHF	TGTGCCACCAGCGGCCACAGGCCTACCAATTCACCCCTCCACTTT
.	TRBV6-5	TRBD2	TRBJ2-1	CASRRGARSYNEQFF	TGTGCCAGCAGGCGGGGGGCTCGCTCCTACAATGAGCAGTTCTTC
.	TRBV7-2	TRBD2	TRBJ2-1	CASSLQLAEYNEQFF	TGTGCCAGCAGCTTACAACTAGCGGAGTACAATGAGCAGTTCTTC
.	TRBV6-1	TRBD1	TRBJ1-4	CASRRDREELFF	TGTGCCAGCAGGCGGGACAGGGAGGAACTGTTTTTT
.	TRBV5-8	TRBD1	TRBJ2-1	CASSSPGTGANGQFF	TGTGCCAGCAGCTCCCCGGGGACAGGGGCGAATGGGCAGTTCTTC
.	TRBV5-1	.	TRBJ2-1	CASSLVGSYNEQFF	TGCGCCAGCAGCTTGGTAGGGAGCTACAATGAGCAGTTCTTC
.	TRBV5-1	.	TRBJ2-5	CASSPGGGSKETQYF	TGCGCCAGCAGCCCCGGGGGAGGCTCGAAAGAGACCCAGTACTTC
.	TRBV4-3	TRBD1	TRBJ2-7	CASSQEFSGQGSYEQYF	TGCGCCAGCAGCCAAGAGTTTTCCGGACAGGGCTCCTACGAGCAGTACTTC
.	TRBV11-3	.	TRBJ2-5	CASSTGDAGGREQYF	TGTGCCAGCAGCACCGGGGACGCCGGTGGTCGGGAGCAGTACTTC
.	TRBV7-2	TRBD2	TRBJ2-3	CASSQHSGGGTDTQYF	TGTGCCAGCAGCCAGCATAGCGGGGGGGGGACAGATACGCAGTATTTT
.	TRBV30	.	TRBJ2-2	CAWSASLLSAGELFF	TGTGCCTGGAGTGCCTCCCTTCTATCGGCCGGGGAGCTGTTTTTT
.	TRBV5-4	TRBD2	TRBJ2-3	CASSIRLAGFSTDTQYF	TGTGCCAGCAGCATACGTCTAGCGGGGTTTAGCACAGATACGCAGTATTTT
.	TRBV4-3	TRBD1	TRBJ1-4	CASSPDRGNEKLFF	TGCGCCAGCAGCCCCGACAGGGGAAATGAAAAACTGTTTTTT
few	TRBV7-2	.	TRBJ2-5	CASSLVADLGETQYF	TGTGCCAGCAGCTTAGTAGCGGACTTAGGGGAGACCCAGTACTTC
.	TRBV7-2	.	TRBJ1-2	CASPREVGSGYTF	TGTGCCAGCCCCCGCGAGGTGGGGAGTGGCTACACCTTC
few	TRBV4-1	TRBD2	TRBJ2-3	CASSPGLAATSTDTQYF	TGCGCCAGCAGCCCAGGACTAGCGGCCACGAGCACAGATACGCAGTATTTT
.	TRBV7-8	.	TRBJ1-5	CASSLAGAQPQHF	TGTGCCAGCAGCTTAGCGGGAGCACAGCCCCAGCATTTT
.	TRBV11-2	.	TRBJ1-1	CASSFHRDVNTEAFF	TGTGCCAGCAGCTTCCACAGGGATGTGAACACTGAAGCTTTCTTT
.	TRBV7-2	.	TRBJ2-3	CASSLAVSLGARDTQYF	TGTGCCAGCAGCTTAGCTGTGTCCCTGGGGGCTAGAGATACGCAGTATTTT
few	TRBV18	TRBD1	TRBJ2-7	CASSPPTGATGEQYF	TGTGCCAGCTCACCACCGACAGGGGCCACGGGGGAGCAGTACTTC
.	TRBV7-3	.	TRBJ2-7	CASSLVDSYEQYF	TGTGCCAGCAGCTTAGTAGACTCCTACGAGCAGTACTTC
.	TRBV7-3	TRBD2	TRBJ2-7	CASSLGPRAGGYEQYF	TGTGCCAGCAGCTTAGGCCCGCGAGCGGGGGGTTATGAGCAGTACTTC
.	TRBV7-2	.	TRBJ1-5	CASSRGQSYSNQPQHF	TGTGCCAGCAGCCGTGGACAGTCCTATAGCAATCAGCCCCAGCATTTT
.	TRBV7-2	TRBD1	TRBJ1-1	CASSVGQGAIGTEAFF	TGTGCCAGCAGCGTAGGACAGGGGGCTATCGGCACTGAAGCTTTCTTT
.	TRBV9	.	TRBJ1-1	CASSVEFSTEAFF	TGTGCCAGCAGCGTGGAGTTTTCCACTGAAGCTTTCTTT